The 18 T cell receptor beta chains given below trace back to one sample, sequenced in a study of shared clonotypes between healthy human individuals. Naive CD8 isolation took CD45RO-negative cells positively selected for CCR7 and excluded terminally differentiated effector memory CD45RA+ cells. Assay: immunoSEQ multiplex PCR; the TCRdb copy retains only in-frame clones and omits some. The sample includes about 2,200,000 clones, 85% to 95% seen only once; the top ten take more than 1.5%. Sequenced: naive CD8+ T cells from PBMCs. Source of these receptors: a man between 18 and 29 years old in good health. Some clones in this sample may be carry-over from other donors' samples.

This clone was seen only once. Written as DNA, the CDR3 is TGTGCCAGCAGCCCGAGTGGGGGTTCCTACGAGCAGTACTTC. Its translation is CASSPSGGSYEQYF. The chain links TRBV7-8 to TRBJ2-7; either TRBD1 or TRBD2 may supply D (5 bases each). V dropped 5 bases and J dropped 1 base, with 12 bases sitting between them. The CDR3 has 14 amino acids. The germline gives CDR1 SGHVS, CDR2 FQNEAQ.

The rearrangement uses TRBV28 and TRBJ2-7, with TRBD2 matching 9 bases. CDR1 and CDR2 from the germline V gene are MDHEN and SYDVKM. The CDR3 contains 14 residues. V shed 8 bases, J shed 3 bases, and the junction held 8 bases outside the gene matches. DNA for the CDR3: TGTGCCAGCGTGGGCGCGGGAGGGGGCTACGAGCAGTACTTC. This codes for CASVGAGGGYEQYF.

V is TRBV27 and J is TRBJ2-2, with TRBD1 identical over 8 bases. This CDR3 is built from 14 residues. Per the germline V gene, CDR1 is MNHEY and CDR2 is SMNVEV (reference sequence). The V and J ends lost 10 bases and 3 bases, in that order; junction bases with no gene match: 7. The chain's CDR3 is CATRQGPYTGELFF. CDR3 DNA sequence: TGTGCCACCAGACAGGGGCCCTACACCGGGGAGCTGTTTTTT.

This chain connects TRBV18 to TRBJ2-1; the D gene is possibly TRBD2 (5 bases). Germline CDR1 and CDR2: KGHSH and LQKENI. Trimming took 3 bases from V and 7 from J, leaving 10 bases between them. The CDR3 totals 13 residues. CDR3 coding DNA: TGTGCCAGCTCACCCGCACCGGGAAATGAGCAGTTCTTC. This gives the protein CASSPAPGNEQFF.

V usage is TRBV13 and J usage is TRBJ1-6; D is undetermined. V gave up 0 bases and J gave up 7 bases, with 13 bases separating them. The CDR3 covers 16 residues. The V gene's germline CDR1 is PRHDT and CDR2 FYEKMQ (reference sequence). CDR3: CASSLGMAVRNSPLHF. The CDR3 coding sequence is TGTGCCAGCAGCTTAGGAATGGCGGTTCGCAATTCACCCCTCCACTTT. Complete variable domain (other parts from reference TRBV13 and TRBJ1-6): AAGVIQSPRHLIKEKRETATLKCYPIPRHDTVYWYQQGPGQDPQFLISFYEKMQSDKGSIPDRFSAQQFSDYHSELNMSSLELGDSALYFCASSLGMAVRNSPLHFGNGTRLTVT.

The chain carries TRBV7-2 and TRBJ2-3, with 10 bases matching TRBD2. The length of the CDR3 is 11 residues. The V and J ends lost 8 bases and 14 bases, in that order; junction bases with no gene match: 7. Germline values: CDR1 SGHTA, CDR2 FQGNSA. CDR3 amino acids: CASVMGLAWYF. The CDR3 DNA sequence: TGTGCCAGCGTTATGGGACTAGCGTGGTATTTT.

This clone came up once. The V gene is TRBV27, the J gene TRBJ2-5; 8 bases are a match to TRBD1. Germline assignment: CDR1 MNHEY and CDR2 SMNVEV (reference sequence). After removal of 3 bases from V and 4 bases from J, the junction contained 7 bases not matched to a gene. This CDR3 spans 15 amino acids. The CDR3 protein is CASSFWGQEGETQYF. CDR3 in DNA: TGTGCCAGCAGTTTTTGGGGACAGGAGGGAGAGACCCAGTACTTC.

This chain uses TRBV9 with TRBJ2-2, with D perhaps TRBD2 (6 bases). V lost 0 bases to trimming and J lost 5 bases, with 20 bases between them. From germline, CDR1 is SGDLS and CDR2 YYNGEE. The CDR3 consists of 18 residues. The CDR3 region is CASSVERGSGIGTGELFF. CDR3 coding DNA: TGTGCCAGCAGCGTAGAAAGGGGTAGCGGTATTGGTACCGGGGAGCTGTTTTTT.

This clone was counted once. This chain joins TRBV7-9 and TRBJ2-3; D is possibly TRBD1 (6 bases). This CDR3 contains 16 residues. Germline V gene data show CDR1 as SEHNR and CDR2 as FQNEAQ (reference sequence). Trimming left V 5 bases short and J 6 bases short, with 21 bases between. The CDR3, as DNA: TGTGCCAGCAGCCAACTCAGGGGCCAGGGGACGGATACGCAGTATTTT. Its translation is CASSQLRGQGTDTQYF.

This chain joins TRBV19 and TRBJ2-1; 8 bases fit TRBD2. V dropped 5 bases and J dropped 8; count of bases not matched to a gene: 14. This CDR3 has 16 amino acids. CDR1 is LNHDA, CDR2 SQIVND, per germline (reference sequence). The CDR3, as DNA: TGTGCCAGTAGTCCCCACCTCCGGGAGGGCCATCATGAGCAGTTCTTC. This gives the protein CASSPHLREGHHEQFF.

V and J are TRBV4-3 and TRBJ2-1, with 7 bases that match TRBD1. Trimming removed 3 bases from V and 10 bases from J; junction bases left unmatched: 9. The CDR3 contains 14 residues. Germline CDR1 is LGHNA and CDR2 is YSLEER. This chain's CDR3 is CASSQEWDSREQFF. CDR3 nucleotide sequence: TGCGCCAGCAGCCAGGAATGGGACAGTCGGGAGCAGTTCTTC.

The chain is built from TRBV7-9 and TRBJ2-5, with D unclear. Germline CDR1 SEHNR, CDR2 FQNEAQ (reference sequence). CDR3 length equals 14 residues. V dropped 4 bases and J dropped 7 bases, with 16 bases sitting between them. The CDR3 region has the DNA TGTGCCAGCAGCTCCCCGGGTGACCGACGGACCCAGTACTTC. This encodes CASSSPGDRRTQYF.

This clone was detected only once. The chain links TRBV7-2 to TRBJ1-1; D ambiguous. Germline CDR1 SGHTA, CDR2 FQGNSA. Trimming pared 3 bases from V and 3 bases from J, leaving 11 bases between. The CDR3 length is 14 residues. CDR3 bases: TGTGCCAGCAGCTTTCCCGGTGGCTACACTGAAGCTTTCTTT. Its protein is CASSFPGGYTEAFF.

The chain's CDR3 is CASSARDRMNTEAFF. The DNA for the CDR3 is TGTGCCAGCAGCGCCCGGGACCGAATGAACACTGAAGCTTTCTTT. The rearrangement uses TRBV9 and TRBJ1-1, with D possibly matching TRBD1 (5 bases). The CDR3 runs 15 residues. V was shortened by 3 bases and J by 0 bases, with 12 bases between the two germline ends. Germline CDR1 is SGDLS and CDR2 is YYNGEE.

The chain links TRBV5-1 to TRBJ1-1; TRBD1 aligns across 7 bases. The CDR3 contains 16 residues. CDR1 is SGHRS and CDR2 is YFSETQ in the germline V gene. V lost 0 bases and J lost 2; bases outside the gene matches: 7. The CDR3, as DNA: TGCGCCAGCAGCTTGGACCTGGACAGGAAAAACACTGAAGCTTTCTTT. This codes for CASSLDLDRKNTEAFF. Together with reference TRBV5-1 and TRBJ1-1, the CDR3 gives the full variable domain: KAGVTQTPRYLIKTRGQQVTLSCSPISGHRSVSWYQQTPGQGLQFLFEYFSETQRNKGNFPGRFSGRQFSNSRSEMNVSTLELGDSALYLCASSLDLDRKNTEAFFGQGTRLTVV.

This sequence joins TRBV9 and TRBJ2-6; D is unresolved. Germline V gives CDR1 SGDLS, CDR2 YYNGEE. The ends were cut back, 0 bases at V and 0 bases at J, with 13 bases in the middle. This CDR3 contains 18 residues. CDR3 nucleotides: TGTGCCAGCAGCGTAGCTACGGCAGCAAGCTCTGGGGCCAACGTCCTGACTTTC. Translated, it gives CASSVATAASSGANVLTF.

The rearrangement links TRBV7-9 to TRBJ1-2; D not certain. Germline CDR1 and CDR2: SEHNR and FQNEAQ (reference sequence). Trimming cost V 4 bases and J 4 bases, with 28 bases left between them. This CDR3 has 19 residues. The DNA for the CDR3 is TGTGCCAGCAGCTCGAGGTCCTCGAGTGAGGACGCATTTTCCTATGGCTACACCTTC. Residues: CASSSRSSSEDAFSYGYTF.

The V and J genes are TRBV7-9 and TRBJ2-2; D is tentatively TRBD1 or TRBD2 (5 bases each). CDR3 size: 16 residues. CDR1 SEHNR and CDR2 FQNEAQ come from the germline V gene (reference sequence). V lost 6 bases and J lost 0, with 14 bases in between. CDR3 coding DNA: TGTGCCAGCAGGTCGGGACCACTCTCGAACACCGGGGAGCTGTTTTTT. The encoded protein is CASRSGPLSNTGELFF.